This T cell receptor (beta chain) was sequenced for a study of PD-L1 blockade in urothelial cancer. Study-wide context: Patients, treated from 2014 onward, received atezolizumab 1,200 mg intravenously every 3 weeks. Analyses used blood from 3 weeks (second dose) and 6 weeks after treatment start. Specimens of blood held a median count of about 140,000 T cells.

Time point specified: pretreatment peripheral blood. Synthetic TCR analog templates were added to each PCR reaction. This table comes from immunoSEQ multiplex PCR, and its TCRdb copy is limited to in-frame clones, with some not included. Among tens of thousands of clones listed, 84% were seen once. The CDR3 extends over 15 amino acids. The V end was cut by 4 bases, the J end by 0 bases, with 13 bases between. CDR1 and CDR2 from the germline V gene are WNHNN and SYGVQD (reference sequence). This sequence originates from a man in his 60s with urothelial cancer. This rearrangement joins TRBV10-1 to TRBJ2-7; weak D call: TRBD2 (7 bases). This sample comprised PBMCs, obtained around atezolizumab (anti-PD-L1) treatment. CDR3 protein: CASSGVAGASYEQYF. CDR3 sequence (DNA): TGCGCCAGCAGTGGGGTGGCGGGGGCCTCCTACGAGCAGTACTTC.